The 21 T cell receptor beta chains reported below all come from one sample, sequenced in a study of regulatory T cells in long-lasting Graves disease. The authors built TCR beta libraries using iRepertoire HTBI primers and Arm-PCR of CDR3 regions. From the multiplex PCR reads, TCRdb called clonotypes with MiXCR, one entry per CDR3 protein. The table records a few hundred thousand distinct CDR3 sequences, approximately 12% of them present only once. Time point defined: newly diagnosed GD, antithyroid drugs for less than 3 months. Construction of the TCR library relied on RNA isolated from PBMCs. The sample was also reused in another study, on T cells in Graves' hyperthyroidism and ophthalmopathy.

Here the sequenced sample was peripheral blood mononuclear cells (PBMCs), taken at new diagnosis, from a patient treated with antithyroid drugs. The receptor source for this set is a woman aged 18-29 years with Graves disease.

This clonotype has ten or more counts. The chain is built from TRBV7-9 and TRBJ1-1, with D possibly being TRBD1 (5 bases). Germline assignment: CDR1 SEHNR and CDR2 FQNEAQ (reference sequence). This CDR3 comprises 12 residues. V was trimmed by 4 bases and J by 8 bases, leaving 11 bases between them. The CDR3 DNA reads TGTGCCAGCAGCTCGGAGCAGGGAGAAGCTTTCTTT. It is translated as CASSSEQGEAFF.

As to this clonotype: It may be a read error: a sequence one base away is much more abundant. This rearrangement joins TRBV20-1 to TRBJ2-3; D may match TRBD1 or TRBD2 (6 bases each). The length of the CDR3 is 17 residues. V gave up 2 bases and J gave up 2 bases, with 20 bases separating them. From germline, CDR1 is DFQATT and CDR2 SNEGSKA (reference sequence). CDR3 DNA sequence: TGCAGTGCTAGAACCCGTATGAAGGAGGGGGACACAGATACGCAGTATTTT. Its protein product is CSARTRMKEGDTDTQYF.

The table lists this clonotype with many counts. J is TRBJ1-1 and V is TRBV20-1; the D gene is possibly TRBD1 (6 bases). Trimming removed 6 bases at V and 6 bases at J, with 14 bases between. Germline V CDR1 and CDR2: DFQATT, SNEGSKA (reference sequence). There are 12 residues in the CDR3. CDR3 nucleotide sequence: TGCAGTGCCGAGGGGGAGCCGGCTGAAGCTTTCTTT. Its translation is CSAEGEPAEAFF.

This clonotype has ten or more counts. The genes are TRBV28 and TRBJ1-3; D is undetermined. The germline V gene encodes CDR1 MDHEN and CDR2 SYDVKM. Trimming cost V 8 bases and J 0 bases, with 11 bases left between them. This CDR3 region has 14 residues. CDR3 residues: CASRNQSSGNTIYF. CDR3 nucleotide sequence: TGTGCCAGCCGAAATCAGAGCTCTGGAAACACCATATATTTT.

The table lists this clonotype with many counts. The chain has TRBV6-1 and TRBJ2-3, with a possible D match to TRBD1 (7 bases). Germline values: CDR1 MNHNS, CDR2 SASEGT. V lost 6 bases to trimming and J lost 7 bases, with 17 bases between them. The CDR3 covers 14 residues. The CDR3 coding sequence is TGTGCCAGCAGCATCTCAGGAGGGGGCAATACGCAGTATTTT. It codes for CASSISGGGNTQYF.

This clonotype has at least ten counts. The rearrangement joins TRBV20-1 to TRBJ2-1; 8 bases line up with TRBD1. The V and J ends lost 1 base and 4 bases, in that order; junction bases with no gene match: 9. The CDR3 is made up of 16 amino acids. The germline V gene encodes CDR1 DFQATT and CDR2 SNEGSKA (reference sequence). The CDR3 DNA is TGCAGTGCTAGAGTGTTTGGGACAGGCGTATACAATGAGCAGTTCTTC. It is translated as CSARVFGTGVYNEQFF.

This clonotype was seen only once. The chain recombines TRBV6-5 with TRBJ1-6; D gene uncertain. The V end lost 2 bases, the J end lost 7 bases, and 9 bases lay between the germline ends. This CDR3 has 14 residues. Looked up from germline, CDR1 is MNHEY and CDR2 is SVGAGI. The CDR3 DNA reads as TGTGCCAGCAGTTACCTACAACAGAATTCACCCCTCCACTTT. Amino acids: CASSYLQQNSPLHF.

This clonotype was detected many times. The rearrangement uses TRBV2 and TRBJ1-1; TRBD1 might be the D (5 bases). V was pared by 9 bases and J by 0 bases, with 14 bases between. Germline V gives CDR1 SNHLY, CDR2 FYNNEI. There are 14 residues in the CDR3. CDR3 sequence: CARFQGGMNTEAFF. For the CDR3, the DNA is TGTGCCAGATTCCAGGGAGGGATGAACACTGAAGCTTTCTTT.

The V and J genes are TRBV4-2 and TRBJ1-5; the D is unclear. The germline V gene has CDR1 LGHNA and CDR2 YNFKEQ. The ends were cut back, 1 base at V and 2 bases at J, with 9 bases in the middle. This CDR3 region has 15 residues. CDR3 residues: CASSQVKEGNQPQHF. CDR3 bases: TGTGCCAGCAGCCAAGTTAAGGAGGGCAATCAGCCCCAGCATTTT.

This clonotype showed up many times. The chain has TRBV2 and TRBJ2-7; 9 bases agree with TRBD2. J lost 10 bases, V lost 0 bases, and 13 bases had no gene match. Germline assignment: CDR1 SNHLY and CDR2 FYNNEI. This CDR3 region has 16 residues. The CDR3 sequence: CASSEALLAGSIRQYV. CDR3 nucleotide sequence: TGTGCCAGCAGTGAAGCGCTGCTAGCGGGGTCCATCCGACAGTACGTC.

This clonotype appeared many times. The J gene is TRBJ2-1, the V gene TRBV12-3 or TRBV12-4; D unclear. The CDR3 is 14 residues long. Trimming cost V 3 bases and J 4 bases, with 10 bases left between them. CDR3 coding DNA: TGTGCCAGCAGTTTTGGGATTCGGTACAATGAGCAGTTCTTC. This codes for CASSFGIRYNEQFF.

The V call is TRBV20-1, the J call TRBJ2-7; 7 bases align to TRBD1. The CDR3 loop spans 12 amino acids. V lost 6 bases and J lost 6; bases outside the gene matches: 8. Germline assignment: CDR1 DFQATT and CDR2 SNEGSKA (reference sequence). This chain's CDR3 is CSAIGGRGEQYF. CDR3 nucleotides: TGCAGTGCAATAGGGGGCAGGGGCGAGCAGTACTTC.

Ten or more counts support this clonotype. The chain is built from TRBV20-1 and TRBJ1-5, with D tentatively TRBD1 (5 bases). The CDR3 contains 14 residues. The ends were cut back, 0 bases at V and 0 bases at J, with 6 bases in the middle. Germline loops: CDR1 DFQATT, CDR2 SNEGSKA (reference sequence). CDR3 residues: CSAREQDSNQPQHF. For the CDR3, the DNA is TGCAGTGCTAGAGAACAGGATAGCAATCAGCCCCAGCATTTT.

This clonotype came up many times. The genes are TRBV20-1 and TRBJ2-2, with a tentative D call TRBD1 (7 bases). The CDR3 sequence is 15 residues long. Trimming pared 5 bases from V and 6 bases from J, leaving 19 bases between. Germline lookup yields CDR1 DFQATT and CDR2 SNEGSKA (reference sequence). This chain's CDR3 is CSAGLQGKVSGELFF. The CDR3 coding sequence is TGCAGTGCTGGACTACAGGGGAAAGTGTCCGGGGAGCTGTTTTTT.

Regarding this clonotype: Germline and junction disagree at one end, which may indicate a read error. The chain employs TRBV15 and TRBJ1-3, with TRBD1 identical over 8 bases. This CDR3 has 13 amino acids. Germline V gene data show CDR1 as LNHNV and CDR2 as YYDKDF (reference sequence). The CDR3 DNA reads TGTGCCACCCGCAGGACAGGGCCAAACACCATATATTTT. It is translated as CATRRTGPNTIYF.

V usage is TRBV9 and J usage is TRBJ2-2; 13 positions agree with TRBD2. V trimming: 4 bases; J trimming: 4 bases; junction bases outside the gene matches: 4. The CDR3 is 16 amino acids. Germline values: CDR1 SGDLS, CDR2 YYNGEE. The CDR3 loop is CASSTRLAGGTGELFF. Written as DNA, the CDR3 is TGTGCCAGCAGCACCAGACTAGCGGGAGGCACCGGGGAGCTGTTTTTT.

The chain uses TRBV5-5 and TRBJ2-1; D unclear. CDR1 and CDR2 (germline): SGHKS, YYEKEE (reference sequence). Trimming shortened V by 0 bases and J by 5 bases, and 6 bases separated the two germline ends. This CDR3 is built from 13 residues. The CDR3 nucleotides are TGTGCCAGCAGCTTGGCAACGGACAATGAGCAGTTCTTC. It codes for CASSLATDNEQFF.

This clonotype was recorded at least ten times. The CDR3 DNA follows: TGTGCCAGCTCATCCCTGCCGGGGGGCGCCTCGGATACGCAGTATTTT. It codes for CASSSLPGGASDTQYF. This sequence joins TRBV18 and TRBJ2-3; possible D gene TRBD2, 7 bases. This CDR3 has 16 amino acids. Germline assignment: CDR1 KGHSH and CDR2 LQKENI. Trimming removed 5 bases from V and 6 bases from J, with 21 bases in between.

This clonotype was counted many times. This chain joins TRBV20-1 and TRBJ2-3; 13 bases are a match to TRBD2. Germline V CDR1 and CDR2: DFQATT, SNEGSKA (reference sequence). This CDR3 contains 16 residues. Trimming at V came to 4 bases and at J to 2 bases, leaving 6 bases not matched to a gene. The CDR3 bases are TGCAGTGCTACTCAACTAGCGGGAGGGTCCACAGATACGCAGTATTTT. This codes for CSATQLAGGSTDTQYF.

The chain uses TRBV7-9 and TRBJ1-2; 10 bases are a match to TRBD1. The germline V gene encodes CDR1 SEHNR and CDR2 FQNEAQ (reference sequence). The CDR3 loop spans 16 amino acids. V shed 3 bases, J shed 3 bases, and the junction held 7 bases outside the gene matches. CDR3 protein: CASSFQTGTGDYGYTF. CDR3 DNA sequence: TGTGCCAGCAGCTTTCAGACCGGGACAGGGGACTATGGCTACACCTTC.

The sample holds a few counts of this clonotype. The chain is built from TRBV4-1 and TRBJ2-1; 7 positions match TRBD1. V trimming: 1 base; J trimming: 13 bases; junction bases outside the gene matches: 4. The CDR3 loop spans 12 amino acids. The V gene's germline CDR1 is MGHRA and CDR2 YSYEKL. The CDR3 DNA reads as TGCGCCAGCAGCCAAGTGGGGACAGCACAGTTCTTC. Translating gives CASSQVGTAQFF.